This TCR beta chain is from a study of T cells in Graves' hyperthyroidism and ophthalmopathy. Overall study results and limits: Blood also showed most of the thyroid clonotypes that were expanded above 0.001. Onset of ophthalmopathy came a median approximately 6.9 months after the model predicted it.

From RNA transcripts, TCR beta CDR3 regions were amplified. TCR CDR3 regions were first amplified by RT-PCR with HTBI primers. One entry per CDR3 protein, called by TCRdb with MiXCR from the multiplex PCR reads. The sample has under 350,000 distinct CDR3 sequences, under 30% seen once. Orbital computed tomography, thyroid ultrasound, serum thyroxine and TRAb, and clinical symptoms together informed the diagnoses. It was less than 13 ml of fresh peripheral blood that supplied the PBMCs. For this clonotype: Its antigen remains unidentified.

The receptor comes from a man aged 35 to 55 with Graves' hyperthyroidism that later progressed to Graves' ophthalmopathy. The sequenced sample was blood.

The CDR3 nucleotides are TGTGCCAGCGTAGACAGGGGGTACTCCTACGAGCAGTACTTC. This codes for CASVDRGYSYEQYF. The chain joins TRBV6-1 to TRBJ2-7; 9 positions agree with TRBD1. The V and J ends lost 8 bases and 0 bases, in that order; junction bases with no gene match: 5. Germline CDR1 MNHNS, CDR2 SASEGT. The CDR3 has 14 residues.